Below, one T cell receptor (beta chain) is given with its context. Its antigen remains unknown. The V and J ends lost 5 bases and 8 bases respectively, with 15 bases between them. Germline loops: CDR1 SGHTA, CDR2 FQGNSA. The CDR3 runs to 14 residues. Profiled with immunoSEQ multiplex PCR; TCRdb holds only in-frame clones, not every one. The sample yields around 68,000 clones, 80% seen once. This sample was taken from a study of vaccination effects on CD4 cells after COVID-19. Pools of viral peptides were used by the ViraFEST assay to expand antigen-specific CD4+ T cells ahead of sequencing. Isolating CD4+ T cells followed less than 12 days of culture. Nucleocapsid antibodies stayed negative before and after vaccination, showing no earlier SARS-CoV-2 infection. Wells containing a few million PBMC each were cultured with 9 to 10 IU/ml IL-2 and around 10 ug/ml peptides.

J is TRBJ1-4 and V is TRBV7-2, with a tentative D call TRBD1 (5 bases). The TCR comes from a human donor who received a COVID-19 vaccine. The material was CD4+ T cells from PBMCs cultured with SARS-CoV-2 spike peptides, obtained before COVID-19 vaccination. CDR3 DNA sequence: TGTGCCAGCAGCCCGGGACTTAAGGGGGAAAAACTGTTTTTT. This encodes CASSPGLKGEKLFF.